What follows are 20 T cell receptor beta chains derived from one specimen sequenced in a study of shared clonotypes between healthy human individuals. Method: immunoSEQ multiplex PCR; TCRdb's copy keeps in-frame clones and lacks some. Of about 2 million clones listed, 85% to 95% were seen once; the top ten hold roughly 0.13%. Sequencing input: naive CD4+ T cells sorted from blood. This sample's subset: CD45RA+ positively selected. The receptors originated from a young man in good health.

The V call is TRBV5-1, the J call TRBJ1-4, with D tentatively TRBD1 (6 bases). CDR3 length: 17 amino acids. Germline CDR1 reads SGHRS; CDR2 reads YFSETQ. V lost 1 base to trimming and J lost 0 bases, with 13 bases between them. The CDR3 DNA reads TGCGCCAGCAGCTTGAGGGGGGATAAAGCAACTAATGAAAAACTGTTTTTT. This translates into CASSLRGDKATNEKLFF.

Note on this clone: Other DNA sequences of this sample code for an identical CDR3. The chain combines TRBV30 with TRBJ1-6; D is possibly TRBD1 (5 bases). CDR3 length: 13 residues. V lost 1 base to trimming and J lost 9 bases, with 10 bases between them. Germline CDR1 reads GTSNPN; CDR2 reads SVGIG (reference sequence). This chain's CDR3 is CAWSGQGGSPLHF. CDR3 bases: TGTGCCTGGAGTGGGCAGGGTGGTTCACCCCTCCACTTT.

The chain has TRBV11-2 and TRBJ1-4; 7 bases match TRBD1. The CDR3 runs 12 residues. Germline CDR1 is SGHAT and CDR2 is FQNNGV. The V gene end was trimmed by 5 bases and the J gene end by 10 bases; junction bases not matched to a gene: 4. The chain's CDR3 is CASSPWTGKLFF. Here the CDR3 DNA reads TGTGCCAGCAGCCCCTGGACAGGAAAACTGTTTTTT. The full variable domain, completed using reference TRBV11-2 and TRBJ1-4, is EAGVAQSPRYKIIEKRQSVAFWCNPISGHATLYWYQQILGQGPKLLIQFQNNGVVDDSQLPKDRFSAERLKGVDSTLKIQPAKLEDSAVYLCASSPWTGKLFFGSGTQLSVL.

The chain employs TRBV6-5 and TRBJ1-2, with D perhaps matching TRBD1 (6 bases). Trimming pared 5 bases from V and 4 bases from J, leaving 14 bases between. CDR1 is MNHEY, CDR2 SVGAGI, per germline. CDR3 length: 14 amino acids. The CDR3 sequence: CASSTTGTPYGYTF. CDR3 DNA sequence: TGTGCCAGCAGTACCACAGGGACACCCTATGGCTACACCTTC.

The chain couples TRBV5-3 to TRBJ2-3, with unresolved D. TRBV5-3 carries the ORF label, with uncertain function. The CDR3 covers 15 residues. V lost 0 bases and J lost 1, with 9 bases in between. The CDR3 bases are TGTGCCAGAAGCTTGGGGCCAGCAGGCACAGATACGCAGTATTTT. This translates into CARSLGPAGTDTQYF.

CDR3 in DNA: TGTGCCAGCAGTTACTCCTCTACCGACACTGAAGCTTTCTTT. This gives the protein CASSYSSTDTEAFF. The chain links TRBV6-6 to TRBJ1-1, with D unclear. Germline loops: CDR1 MNHNY, CDR2 SVGAGI (reference sequence). CDR3 size: 14 residues. With 0 bases removed from V and 3 bases from J, the gap between germline ends came to 8 bases.

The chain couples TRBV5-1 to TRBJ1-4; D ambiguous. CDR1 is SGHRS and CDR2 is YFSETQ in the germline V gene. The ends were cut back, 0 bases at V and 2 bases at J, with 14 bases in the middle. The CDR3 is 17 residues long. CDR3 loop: CASSLALSGATNEKLFF. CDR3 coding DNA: TGCGCCAGCAGCTTGGCCCTATCAGGCGCGACTAATGAAAAACTGTTTTTT.

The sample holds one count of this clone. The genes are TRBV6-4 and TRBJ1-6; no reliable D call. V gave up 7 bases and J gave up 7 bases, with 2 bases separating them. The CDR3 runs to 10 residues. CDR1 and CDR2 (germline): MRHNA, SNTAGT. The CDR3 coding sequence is TGTGCCAGCATAAATTCACCCCTCCACTTT. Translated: CASINSPLHF.

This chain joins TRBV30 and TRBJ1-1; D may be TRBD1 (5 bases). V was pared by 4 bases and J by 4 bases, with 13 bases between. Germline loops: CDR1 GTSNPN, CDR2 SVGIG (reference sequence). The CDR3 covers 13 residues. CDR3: CAWNEGRGTEAFF. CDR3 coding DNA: TGTGCCTGGAACGAGGGGCGAGGCACTGAAGCTTTCTTT.

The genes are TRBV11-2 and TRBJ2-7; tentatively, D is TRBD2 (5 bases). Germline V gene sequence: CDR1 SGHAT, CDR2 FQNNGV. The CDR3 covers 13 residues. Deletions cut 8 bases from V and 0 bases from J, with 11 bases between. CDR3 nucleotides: TGTGCCAGCCGCACCGCGGGCTCCTACGAGCAGTACTTC. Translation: CASRTAGSYEQYF.

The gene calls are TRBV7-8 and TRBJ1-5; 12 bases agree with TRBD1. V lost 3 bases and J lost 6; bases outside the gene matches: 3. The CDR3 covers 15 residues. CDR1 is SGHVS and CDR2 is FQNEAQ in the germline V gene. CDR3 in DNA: TGTGCCAGCAGCTTCGGGACAGGGGGCGTTCAGCCCCAGCATTTT. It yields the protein CASSFGTGGVQPQHF.

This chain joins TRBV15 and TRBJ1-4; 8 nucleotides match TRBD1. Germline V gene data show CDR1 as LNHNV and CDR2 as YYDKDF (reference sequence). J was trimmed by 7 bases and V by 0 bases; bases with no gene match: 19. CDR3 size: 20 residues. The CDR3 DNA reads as TGTGCCACCAGCAGAGATCCGGTCGGGCAGGGGGCGGCCAGGTCTGAAAAACTGTTTTTT. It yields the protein CATSRDPVGQGAARSEKLFF.

The CDR3 DNA reads as TGTGCCAGCACCCCAGGGGGGAACACCGGGGAGCTGTTTTTT. As protein: CASTPGGNTGELFF. This chain connects TRBV11-2 to TRBJ2-2; 7 nucleotides line up with TRBD1. J was trimmed by 1 base and V by 7 bases; bases with no gene match: 3. The germline V gene encodes CDR1 SGHAT and CDR2 FQNNGV. There are 14 residues in the CDR3.

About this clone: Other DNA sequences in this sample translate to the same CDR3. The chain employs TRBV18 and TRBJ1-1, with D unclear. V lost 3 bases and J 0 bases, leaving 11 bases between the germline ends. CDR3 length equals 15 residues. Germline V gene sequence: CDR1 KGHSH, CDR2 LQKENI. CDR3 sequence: CASSPPPGVNTEAFF. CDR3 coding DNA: TGTGCCAGCTCACCCCCCCCAGGAGTGAACACTGAAGCTTTCTTT.

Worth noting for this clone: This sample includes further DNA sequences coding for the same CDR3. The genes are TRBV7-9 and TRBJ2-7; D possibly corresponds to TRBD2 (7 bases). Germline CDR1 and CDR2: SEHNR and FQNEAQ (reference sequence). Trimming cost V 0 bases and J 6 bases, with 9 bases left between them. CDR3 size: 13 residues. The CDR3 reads CASSLAGGPEQYF. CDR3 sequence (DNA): TGTGCCAGCAGCTTAGCGGGGGGGCCCGAGCAGTACTTC.

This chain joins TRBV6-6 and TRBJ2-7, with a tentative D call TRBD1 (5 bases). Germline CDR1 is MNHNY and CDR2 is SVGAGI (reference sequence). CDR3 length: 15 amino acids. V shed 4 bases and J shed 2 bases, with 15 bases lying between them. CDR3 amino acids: CASSLGQTNPYEQYF. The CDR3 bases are TGTGCCAGCAGTTTGGGGCAGACCAACCCCTACGAGCAGTACTTC.

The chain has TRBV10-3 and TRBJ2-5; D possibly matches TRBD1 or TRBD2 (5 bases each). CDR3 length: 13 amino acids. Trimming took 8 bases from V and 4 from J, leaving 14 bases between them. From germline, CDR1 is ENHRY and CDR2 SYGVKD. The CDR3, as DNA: TGTGCCATCCGCAGGGAGATCGGAGAGACCCAGTACTTC. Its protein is CAIRREIGETQYF.

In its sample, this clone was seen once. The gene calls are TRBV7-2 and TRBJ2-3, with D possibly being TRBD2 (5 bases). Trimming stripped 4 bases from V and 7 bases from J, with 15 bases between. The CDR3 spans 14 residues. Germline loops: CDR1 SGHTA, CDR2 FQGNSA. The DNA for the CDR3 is TGTGCCAGCAGCTATGTGGAGGCCAGCCATACGCAGTATTTT. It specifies CASSYVEASHTQYF.

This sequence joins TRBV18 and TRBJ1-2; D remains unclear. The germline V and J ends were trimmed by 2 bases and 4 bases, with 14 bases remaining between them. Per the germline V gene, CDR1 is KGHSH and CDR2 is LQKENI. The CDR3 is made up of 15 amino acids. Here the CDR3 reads CASSPEYQSVYGYTF. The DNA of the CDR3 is TGTGCCAGCTCACCAGAATACCAGAGCGTCTATGGCTACACCTTC. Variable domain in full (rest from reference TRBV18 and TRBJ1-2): NAGVMQNPRHLVRRRGQEARLRCSPMKGHSHVYWYRQLPEEGLKFMVYLQKENIIDESGMPKERFSAEFPKEGPSILRIQQVVRGDSAAYFCASSPEYQSVYGYTFGSGTRLTVV.

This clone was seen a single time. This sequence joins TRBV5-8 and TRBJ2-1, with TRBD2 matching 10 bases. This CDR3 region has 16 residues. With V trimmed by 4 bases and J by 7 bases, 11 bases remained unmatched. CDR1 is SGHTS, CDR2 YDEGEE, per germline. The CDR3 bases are TGTGCCAGCAGCGTCCCCGGGACTAGCGTCCCTAATGAGCAGTTCTTC. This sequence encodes CASSVPGTSVPNEQFF.